The 19 T cell receptor beta chains below come from one sample, sequenced in a study of blood T cell repertoires in COVID-19. The method was immunoSEQ multiplex PCR; TCRdb's version includes in-frame clones alone and lacks a portion of them. The repertoire has more than 350,000 clones, around 87% of them found once; the top ten carry less than 11%. Source material: peripheral blood. These receptors were obtained from a woman aged 25 to 39 with COVID-19, enrolled during active disease.

The V call is TRBV28, the J call TRBJ1-4, with D uncertain. V lost 3 bases, J lost 7 bases, and 15 bases lay in between. The length of the CDR3 is 15 residues. CDR1 is MDHEN, CDR2 SYDVKM, per germline. CDR3 sequence reads: CASSLQAAGSEKLFF. The CDR3 nucleotides are TGTGCCAGCAGTTTGCAGGCAGCCGGTAGTGAAAAACTGTTTTTT.

CDR3 nucleotides: TGTGCCAGCACCCCCAGGGACAGGGAGTACGAGCAGTACTTC. Translating gives CASTPRDREYEQYF. The rearrangement uses TRBV7-9 and TRBJ2-7; TRBD1 matches 9 bases. Losses at the gene ends were 7 bases for V and 4 bases for J; bases not matched to a gene: 8. The CDR3 is 14 residues long. From germline, CDR1 is SEHNR and CDR2 FQNEAQ (reference sequence).

This rearrangement joins TRBV5-1 to TRBJ2-3; possibly TRBD2 for D (6 bases). The CDR3 is 16 amino acids. Germline CDR1 reads SGHRS; CDR2 reads YFSETQ. V lost 2 bases, J lost 1 base, and 14 bases lay in between. CDR3 sequence (DNA): TGCGCCAGCAGCTTACCTTTGGGGGGACGCACAGATACGCAGTATTTT. This gives the protein CASSLPLGGRTDTQYF.

CDR3 nucleotide sequence: TGCAGCGTTGAACGGAGCTCCTACAATGAGCAGTTCTTC. It translates to CSVERSSYNEQFF. The chain employs TRBV29-1 and TRBJ2-1; D is uncertain. V was shortened by 2 bases and J by 0 bases, with 5 bases between the two germline ends. This CDR3 is built from 13 residues. Germline-derived CDR1 and CDR2 are SQVTM and ANQGSEA.

The genes are TRBV2 and TRBJ1-1; D is uncertain. Deletions cut 3 bases from V and 2 bases from J, with 7 bases between. CDR1 and CDR2 from the germline V gene are SNHLY and FYNNEI. CDR3 size: 13 residues. CDR3 DNA: TGTGCCAGCAGTGAGGAGGAAAACACTGAAGCTTTCTTT. Encoded protein: CASSEEENTEAFF.

The genes are TRBV14 and TRBJ2-7; 9 bases are shared with TRBD1. Germline V gene data show CDR1 as SGHDN and CDR2 as FVKESK. The CDR3 is made up of 14 amino acids. J gave up 7 bases and V 4 bases, and 8 bases lay outside the gene matches. DNA of the CDR3: TGTGCCAGCAGCCTCCGGGACAGGGCTTTTGAGCAGTACTTC. It codes for CASSLRDRAFEQYF.

This clone appeared once. V usage is TRBV3-1 (or the pseudogene TRBV3-2) and J usage is TRBJ2-3; 7 bases are a match to TRBD2. Losses at the gene ends were 3 bases for V and 1 base for J; bases not matched to a gene: 7. The CDR3 totals 16 residues. CDR1 and CDR2 from the germline V gene are LGHDT and YNNKEL (reference sequence). The CDR3 DNA reads as TGTGCCAGCAGCCAGGCGGGGCTAGCGGGCACAGATACGCAGTATTTT. It codes for CASSQAGLAGTDTQYF.

The chain links TRBV19 to TRBJ2-5, with 7 nucleotides matching TRBD2. This CDR3 comprises 14 residues. Germline CDR1 LNHDA, CDR2 SQIVND (reference sequence). The V gene end was trimmed by 5 bases and the J gene end by 7 bases; junction bases not matched to a gene: 10. CDR3 nucleotide sequence: TGTGCCAGTAGTCATAGCGGGCCTCGGGGGACCCAGTACTTC. This sequence encodes CASSHSGPRGTQYF.

There are a few counts of this clone. The rearrangement links TRBV6-1 to TRBJ2-7; 7 nucleotides agree with TRBD1. The CDR3 loop spans 15 amino acids. J gave up 1 base and V 1 base, and 4 bases lay outside the gene matches. Per the germline V gene, CDR1 is MNHNS and CDR2 is SASEGT. The CDR3 region is CASSEEMGQSYEQYF. Here the CDR3 DNA reads TGTGCCAGCAGTGAAGAAATGGGACAGTCCTACGAGCAGTACTTC.

V is TRBV7-8 and J is TRBJ2-5, with a possible D match to TRBD2 (6 bases). Trimming took off 5 bases at V and 0 bases at J, with 16 bases between the two ends. The V gene's germline CDR1 is SGHVS and CDR2 FQNEAQ. This CDR3 region has 16 residues. DNA of the CDR3: TGTGCCAGCAGCCGATCGGTAGGGACTTACCAAGAGACCCAGTACTTC. Translated: CASSRSVGTYQETQYF.

This chain connects TRBV11-2 to TRBJ2-7, with D tentatively TRBD1 (6 bases). V lost 1 base to trimming and J lost 3 bases, with 7 bases between them. The germline V gene encodes CDR1 SGHAT and CDR2 FQNNGV. This CDR3 is built from 13 residues. CDR3 residues: CASSLGTDYEQYF. CDR3 in DNA: TGTGCCAGCAGCTTAGGGACAGACTACGAGCAGTACTTC.

The V call is TRBV5-4, the J call TRBJ2-3, with D possibly being TRBD1 (5 bases). Germline CDR1 is SGHNT and CDR2 is YYREEE (reference sequence). This CDR3 comprises 14 residues. Trimming removed 4 bases from V and 0 bases from J, with 9 bases in between. The CDR3 nucleotides read TGTGCCAGCAGCAATCAGGGTAGCACAGATACGCAGTATTTT. Its translation is CASSNQGSTDTQYF.

The genes are TRBV30 and TRBJ2-1, with a possible D match to TRBD1 (6 bases). Trimming removed 4 bases from V and 0 bases from J, with 13 bases in between. In germline, CDR1 is GTSNPN, CDR2 SVGIG (reference sequence). The CDR3 is 15 amino acids. As DNA, the CDR3 is TGTGCCTGGACAGACAGGACCTTCTCCTACAATGAGCAGTTCTTC. This codes for CAWTDRTFSYNEQFF. Full variable domain (outside the CDR3, taken from reference TRBV30 and TRBJ2-1): SQTIHQWPATLVQPVGSPLSLECTVEGTSNPNLYWYRQAAGRGLQLLFYSVGIGQISSEVPQNLSASRPQDRQFILSSKKLLLSDSGFYLCAWTDRTFSYNEQFFGPGTRLTVL.

This chain uses TRBV5-6 with TRBJ2-1; 7 bases are shared with TRBD1. This CDR3 has 15 residues. CDR1 and CDR2 from the germline V gene are SGHDT and YYEEEE. V was pared by 3 bases and J by 4 bases, with 7 bases of the junction left unmatched. The CDR3 DNA reads as TGTGCCAGCAGCTCGCCGGGACAGCCATACAATGAGCAGTTCTTC. It codes for CASSSPGQPYNEQFF.

This chain connects TRBV15 to TRBJ2-7; D may be TRBD1 (6 bases). This CDR3 region has 15 residues. V gave up 0 bases and J gave up 5 bases, with 14 bases separating them. CDR1 is LNHNV and CDR2 is YYDKDF in the germline V gene (reference sequence). CDR3 sequence reads: CATSRDLRGINEQYF. CDR3 nucleotides: TGTGCCACCAGCAGAGATCTTAGGGGGATCAACGAGCAGTACTTC.

This CDR3 reads CATTEPYNSPLHF. In DNA, the CDR3 is TGTGCCACCACAGAACCTTATAATTCACCCCTCCACTTT. This rearrangement joins TRBV28 to TRBJ1-6; D unresolved. The CDR3 sequence is 13 residues long. The V end was cut by 10 bases, the J end by 4 bases, with 11 bases between. Germline CDR1 MDHEN, CDR2 SYDVKM. Full variable domain (remainder filled in from reference TRBV28 and TRBJ1-6): DVKVTQSSRYLVKRTGEKVFLECVQDMDHENMFWYRQDPGLGLRLIYFSYDVKMKEKGDIPEGYSVSREKKERFSLILESASTNQTSMYLCATTEPYNSPLHFGNGTRLTVT.

This clone was found once. The rearrangement links TRBV6-5 to TRBJ2-3; no firm D call. Germline V lookup: CDR1 MNHEY, CDR2 SVGAGI. The CDR3 is 12 residues long. V was clipped by 6 bases and J by 2 bases, with 6 bases between them. CDR3: CASRSYTDTQYF. DNA of the CDR3: TGTGCCAGCAGGTCGTACACAGATACGCAGTATTTT.

The chain couples TRBV11-2 to TRBJ2-2; D might be TRBD2 (6 bases). The CDR3 extends over 16 amino acids. The V and J ends lost 6 bases and 0 bases respectively, with 14 bases between them. Germline V gives CDR1 SGHAT, CDR2 FQNNGV. The CDR3 bases are TGTGCCAGCAGGTTGATAGCGGAGGCGAACACCGGGGAGCTGTTTTTT. Its translation: CASRLIAEANTGELFF.

The DNA for the CDR3 is TGTGCCACCAGCAGAGGGGGGGGTAGCAATCAGCCCCAGCATTTT. Its protein is CATSRGGGSNQPQHF. V gene TRBV15 combines with J gene TRBJ1-5; the D gene is possibly TRBD1 (5 bases). The germline gives CDR1 LNHNV, CDR2 YYDKDF (reference sequence). CDR3 length equals 15 residues. Trimming removed 1 base from V and 0 bases from J, with 7 bases in between. Combining the CDR3 with reference TRBV15 and TRBJ1-5 gives the whole variable domain DAMVIQNPRYQVTQFGKPVTLSCSQTLNHNVMYWYQQKSSQAPKLLFHYYDKDFNNEADTPDNFQSRRPNTSFCFLDIRSPGLGDTAMYLCATSRGGGSNQPQHFGDGTRLSIL.